The 27 T cell receptor beta chains below all came from one sample that was sequenced in a study of glioma-infiltrating T cells. Amplification of TCR alpha and beta CDR3 regions from RNA used iRepertoire nested multiplex PCR. TCRdb processed the multiplex PCR reads anew with MiXCR; each CDR3 protein has one entry. The data show approximately 400,000 distinct CDR3 sequences, about two fifths seen once. The sequenced material came from glioma tissue, nonneoplastic brain tissue, or PBMCs (not recorded which). These receptors were collected from a human donor with low-grade glioma or glioblastoma, undergoing nonglioma brain surgery, or in good health (not recorded which).

This clonotype has a handful of counts. The chain has TRBV28 and TRBJ1-2; D unclear. V lost 4 bases and J lost 4, with 13 bases in between. CDR1 and CDR2 from the germline V gene are MDHEN and SYDVKM. The CDR3 totals 14 residues. CDR3 loop: CASSSLALAYGYTF. DNA for the CDR3: TGTGCCAGCAGTTCCCTGGCACTGGCCTATGGCTACACCTTC.

This clonotype was detected ten times or more. CDR3: CASSYYRGNTEAFF. CDR3 coding DNA: TGTGCCAGCAGTTATTATCGGGGGAACACTGAAGCTTTCTTT. The chain recombines TRBV6-6 with TRBJ1-1; no reliable D call. V was trimmed by 3 bases and J by 1 base, leaving 9 bases between them. Per germline, CDR1 MNHNY and CDR2 SVGAGI (reference sequence). The CDR3 spans 14 residues.

The chain combines TRBV12-3 or TRBV12-4 with TRBJ1-4, with D maybe TRBD1 (5 bases). V was cut by 7 bases and J by 5 bases, with 14 bases left in between. The CDR3 loop spans 14 amino acids. The CDR3 region has the DNA TGTGCCAGCACCTCGAGGGACGGGAATGAAAAACTGTTTTTT. Protein: CASTSRDGNEKLFF.

The rearrangement uses TRBV4-1 and TRBJ2-5; 9 positions match TRBD2. The CDR3 totals 16 residues. Germline V gives CDR1 MGHRA, CDR2 YSYEKL. Trimming at V came to 0 bases and at J to 7 bases, leaving 9 bases not matched to a gene. CDR3 sequence reads: CASSQDIAGGLGTQYF. DNA for the CDR3: TGCGCCAGCAGCCAAGATATCGCGGGAGGGCTGGGGACCCAGTACTTC.

This rearrangement joins TRBV7-2 to TRBJ1-5, with D maybe TRBD1 (5 bases). CDR1 and CDR2 (germline): SGHTA, FQGNSA. Between the trimmed V and J ends, which lost 5 bases and 5 bases, there was a span of 13 bases. There are 14 residues in the CDR3. The CDR3 region has the DNA TGTGCCAGCAGCGGGTACAGGCTAGATCAGCCCCAGCATTTT. This sequence encodes CASSGYRLDQPQHF.

This chain links TRBV28 with TRBJ2-7, with TRBD2 matching over 8 bases. V was pared by 1 base and J by 1 base, with 9 bases of the junction left unmatched. CDR3 size: 17 residues. CDR1 MDHEN and CDR2 SYDVKM come from the germline V gene. The CDR3, as DNA: TGTGCCAGCAGTTTATTAAATGGAGCGGGAGTGTCCTACGAGCAGTACTTC. This codes for CASSLLNGAGVSYEQYF.

As to this clonotype: This may stem from a read error, because a much larger clone lies one nucleotide away. The chain uses TRBV28 and TRBJ2-5; a possible D gene is TRBD2 (6 bases). Germline V gene data show CDR1 as MDHEN and CDR2 as SYDVKM. The CDR3 length is 13 residues. Trimming took 4 bases from V and 7 from J, leaving 13 bases between them. In nucleotides, the CDR3 is TGTGCCAGCAGTTCGGCATCGGAGGGGACCCAGTACTTC. Its protein is CASSSASEGTQYF.

As for this clonotype: With a much larger clone just one base away, this may be a read error. The rearrangement uses TRBV20-1 and TRBJ2-5; TRBD1 might be the D (5 bases). The CDR3 is made up of 14 amino acids. Germline V gene sequence: CDR1 DFQATT, CDR2 SNEGSKA (reference sequence). V was pared by 4 bases and J by 3 bases, with 15 bases between. The DNA for the CDR3 is TGCAGTGCTATCCCGGACGGCAGGGAAGAGACCCAGTACTTC. Its translation: CSAIPDGREETQYF.

There are a few counts of this clonotype. The chain couples TRBV28 to TRBJ2-5; weak D call: TRBD2 (6 bases). V lost 5 bases and J lost 3, with 16 bases in between. CDR1 is MDHEN, CDR2 SYDVKM, per germline. CDR3 length: 15 residues. DNA for the CDR3: TGTGCCAGCAGTCCCGGGGGAAGGGGAGAAGAGACCCAGTACTTC. Amino acid sequence: CASSPGGRGEETQYF.

A note on this clonotype: It may be a read error: a sequence one base away is much more abundant. This chain connects TRBV20-1 to TRBJ1-5; D not certain. This CDR3 comprises 12 residues. Germline assignment: CDR1 DFQATT and CDR2 SNEGSKA (reference sequence). Here the CDR3 reads CCARSGNQPQHF. Written as DNA, the CDR3 is TGCTGTGCCAGGTCGGGAAATCAGCCCCAGCATTTT.

About this clonotype: This could be a read error, since a much larger clone is one nucleotide away. The CDR3 does not end in the conserved phenylalanine or tryptophan, so this is likely a read error. The chain is built from TRBV27 and TRBJ2-1; 10 bases map to TRBD1. J lost 7 bases, V lost 3 bases, and 3 bases had no gene match. Germline assignment: CDR1 MNHEY and CDR2 SMNVEV (reference sequence). The CDR3 runs 14 residues. The chain's CDR3 is CASSLGQGRNEQFL. The CDR3 nucleotides are TGTGCCAGCAGTTTGGGACAGGGGAGGAATGAGCAGTTCCTC.

This clonotype was seen only a few times. The rearrangement links TRBV20-1 to TRBJ2-7; 12 positions match TRBD2. The CDR3 extends over 15 amino acids. Germline values: CDR1 DFQATT, CDR2 SNEGSKA (reference sequence). With 2 bases clipped from V and 6 bases from J, the junction kept 8 bases outside the gene matches. The CDR3 loop reads CSARSKTSGSREQYF. CDR3 nucleotides: TGCAGTGCTAGAAGCAAGACTAGCGGGAGTCGCGAGCAGTACTTC.

The V call is TRBV29-1, the J call TRBJ2-1; no reliable D call. V shed 0 bases and J shed 2 bases, with 14 bases lying between them. Germline values: CDR1 SQVTM, CDR2 ANQGSEA. There are 16 residues in the CDR3. The CDR3 protein is CSVEDPVLSAYNEQFF. DNA of the CDR3: TGCAGCGTTGAAGATCCTGTCTTATCAGCCTACAATGAGCAGTTCTTC.

Notes on this clonotype: At one end, the junction sequence differs from germline, possibly due to a read error. The V gene is TRBV7-3, the J gene TRBJ2-3; 7 bases fit TRBD1. CDR3 length: 14 residues. In germline, CDR1 is SGHTA, CDR2 FQGTGA. The CDR3 bases are TGTGCCAGCAGCTTAACGGTGGGGACAGATGCGCAGTATTTT. Its translation is CASSLTVGTDAQYF.

This clonotype was observed many times. CDR3 loop: CASRWGPNAINTEAFF. In DNA form, the CDR3 reads TGTGCCAGCAGATGGGGGCCCAACGCAATCAACACTGAAGCTTTCTTT. V gene TRBV6-1 combines with J gene TRBJ1-1; possible D gene TRBD1, 6 bases. The germline gives CDR1 MNHNS, CDR2 SASEGT. The CDR3 consists of 16 residues. V gave up 6 bases and J gave up 2 bases, with 19 bases separating them.

The V call is TRBV5-4, the J call TRBJ1-2; D is perhaps TRBD1 (5 bases). This CDR3 contains 15 residues. Germline V gene sequence: CDR1 SGHNT, CDR2 YYREEE (reference sequence). V lost 0 bases, J lost 3 bases, and 12 bases lay in between. CDR3 bases: TGTGCCAGCAGCTTGGAACAGCGAGGGGACTATGGCTACACCTTC. It encodes CASSLEQRGDYGYTF.

In its sample, this clonotype was seen a few times. J is TRBJ2-1 and V is TRBV4-3; the D gene is possibly TRBD2 (6 bases). Germline CDR1 reads LGHNA; CDR2 reads YSLEER. The V gene lost 0 bases and the J gene lost 8 bases, with 14 bases spanning the gap. This CDR3 has 15 amino acids. Written as DNA, the CDR3 is TGCGCCAGCAGCCAAGATGGAACTAGCCAAGATGAGCAGTTCTTC. Its protein is CASSQDGTSQDEQFF.

This clonotype has more than one count but fewer than ten. The rearrangement uses TRBV7-2 and TRBJ2-7, with a tentative D call TRBD2 (7 bases). The CDR3 runs 15 residues. Germline values: CDR1 SGHTA, CDR2 FQGNSA. V was trimmed by 5 bases and J by 6 bases, leaving 20 bases between them. For the CDR3, the DNA is TGTGCCAGCAGCCTACAAAGGGGGGGCTCGGGCGAGCAGTACTTC. It is translated as CASSLQRGGSGEQYF.

A word on this clonotype: Since a much larger clone is just one base distant, this may be a read error. This chain links TRBV5-5 with TRBJ1-2; the D gene is possibly TRBD1 (5 bases). CDR1 and CDR2 from the germline V gene are SGHKS and YYEKEE (reference sequence). This CDR3 is 12 amino acids long. V shed 6 bases and J shed 8 bases, with 14 bases lying between them. CDR3 protein: CASTRDPEGYTF. DNA of the CDR3: TGTGCCAGCACCCGGGACCCAGAGGGCTACACCTTC.

Note on this clonotype: Given a much more abundant clone one base away, this may be a read error. The chain couples TRBV7-2 to TRBJ2-3; the D call may be TRBD1 or TRBD2 (5 bases each). Trimming removed 5 bases from V and 0 bases from J, with 15 bases in between. Germline values: CDR1 SGHTA, CDR2 FQGNSA. The CDR3 runs 16 residues. Here the CDR3 DNA reads TGTGCCAGCAGCGCTACAGGACTCCGTAGCACAGATACGCAGTATTTT. Translating gives CASSATGLRSTDTQYF.

This clonotype has more than one count but fewer than ten. The chain combines TRBV7-9 with TRBJ2-1, with D maybe TRBD1 (6 bases). The CDR3 has 15 amino acids. The germline gives CDR1 SEHNR, CDR2 FQNEAQ (reference sequence). The germline V and J ends were trimmed by 2 bases and 7 bases, with 15 bases remaining between them. CDR3 coding DNA: TGTGCCAGCAGCTTAAACAGGGCGTTGGTAAATGAGCAGTTCTTC. This codes for CASSLNRALVNEQFF.

CDR3 loop: CASSLGGARGANVLTF. CDR3 in DNA: TGTGCCAGCAGTCTCGGGGGGGCCCGTGGGGCCAACGTCCTGACTTTC. This sequence joins TRBV6-1 and TRBJ2-6; 8 positions agree with TRBD2. J gave up 3 bases and V 5 bases, and 6 bases lay outside the gene matches. CDR3 length: 16 amino acids. Germline V CDR1 and CDR2: MNHNS, SASEGT.

The chain employs TRBV7-9 and TRBJ2-5, with D uncertain. Trimming took 3 bases from V and 2 from J, leaving 16 bases between them. From germline, CDR1 is SEHNR and CDR2 FQNEAQ (reference sequence). The CDR3 has 16 amino acids. CDR3 DNA sequence: TGTGCCAGCAGCTTGATTCCAGTGAGCCGTCAAGAGACCCAGTACTTC. Translation: CASSLIPVSRQETQYF.

This clonotype showed up just a few times. A much larger clonotype is one base distant, so this may be a read error. The rearrangement joins TRBV27 to TRBJ1-1, with D possibly TRBD1 on 6 matching bases. Germline V lookup: CDR1 MNHEY, CDR2 SMNVEV (reference sequence). This CDR3 spans 15 amino acids. The CDR3, as DNA: TGTGCCAGCAGCCGGACAGCTGTCATGAACACTAAAGCTTTCTTT. Amino acids: CASSRTAVMNTKAFF.

The chain has TRBV27 and TRBJ2-7, with TRBD1 as a possible D gene (6 bases). CDR1 is MNHEY, CDR2 SMNVEV, per germline (reference sequence). The CDR3 loop spans 15 amino acids. V was cut by 7 bases and J by 5 bases, with 21 bases left in between. The CDR3 DNA reads as TGTGCCAGCACCCCTCAGACAGGTCTTATGGACGAGCAGTACTTC. This codes for CASTPQTGLMDEQYF.

This clonotype was seen a handful of times. The chain employs TRBV25-1 and TRBJ1-5; D may be TRBD1 (6 bases). Germline V gene sequence: CDR1 MGHDK, CDR2 SYGVNS. V lost 1 base to trimming and J lost 6 bases, with 10 bases between them. The CDR3 totals 14 residues. The CDR3 bases are TGTGCCAGCAGTGAATCAGGGGCGGCTCAGCCCCAGCATTTT. Its protein is CASSESGAAQPQHF.

The rearrangement links TRBV6-1 to TRBJ2-1, with TRBD1 matching 7 bases. V lost 6 bases to trimming and J lost 4 bases; unmatched junction nucleotides: 9. CDR1 and CDR2 from the germline V gene are MNHNS and SASEGT. CDR3 size: 15 residues. CDR3 protein: CASRKPLDRYNEQFF. The CDR3 coding sequence is TGTGCCAGCAGGAAGCCTCTGGACAGGTACAATGAGCAGTTCTTC.